The 20 T cell receptor beta chains listed next were all sequenced from one sample in a study of siplizumab effects on memory and regulatory T cells. Profiling relied on immunoSEQ multiplex PCR, and the TCRdb table lists in-frame clones only, not all of them. The sample lists approximately 100,000 clones, over 90% occurring once. The sequenced sample consisted of non-Treg CD4+ T cells sorted from blood. Every receptor here comes from a human donor in good health.

To note about this clone: One end of the junction does not line up with germline, which may come from a read error. This chain uses TRBV30 with TRBJ2-1; 14 positions match TRBD2. This CDR3 spans 14 amino acids. Germline CDR1 reads GTSNPN; CDR2 reads SVGIG (reference sequence). The CDR3 DNA reads as TGTGCCTGGAGAGCAAGCGGGACTAGCGGGAGTCCGCTCTTC. Its translation is CAWRASGTSGSPLF.

The CDR3: CASSSRGGARGYSNQPQHF. In nucleotides, the CDR3 is TGTGCCAGCAGCTCCCGGGGTGGGGCTAGGGGATATAGCAATCAGCCCCAGCATTTT. The gene calls are TRBV13 and TRBJ1-5; perhaps TRBD1 as D (5 bases). The CDR3 spans 19 residues. With 4 bases removed from V and 0 bases from J, the gap between germline ends came to 22 bases. Looked up from germline, CDR1 is PRHDT and CDR2 is FYEKMQ (reference sequence). The variable domain in full, with the rest retrieved from reference TRBV13 and TRBJ1-5, is AAGVIQSPRHLIKEKRETATLKCYPIPRHDTVYWYQQGPGQDPQFLISFYEKMQSDKGSIPDRFSAQQFSDYHSELNMSSLELGDSALYFCASSSRGGARGYSNQPQHFGDGTRLSIL.

The chain employs TRBV5-6 and TRBJ1-2, with TRBD1 matching 8 bases. The CDR3 totals 14 residues. Looked up from germline, CDR1 is SGHDT and CDR2 is YYEEEE. Trimming at V came to 3 bases and at J to 7 bases, leaving 8 bases not matched to a gene. Written as DNA, the CDR3 is TGTGCCAGCAGCTCACAGTCCCAGGGGGCTGGCTACACCTTC. Translation gives CASSSQSQGAGYTF.

V gene TRBV21-1 combines with J gene TRBJ2-3; the table calls TRBD2, which could not be checked here. TRBV21-1 is designated a pseudogene. The length of the CDR3 is 15 residues. This CDR3 is CGGGGNLTSTDTQYF. The CDR3 bases are TGTGGAGGGGGAGGGAACCTGACTAGCACAGATACGCAGTATTTT.

The chain employs TRBV5-6 and TRBJ2-5; a possible D gene is TRBD1 (6 bases). Trimming took 3 bases from V and 1 from J, leaving 13 bases between them. Looked up from germline, CDR1 is SGHDT and CDR2 is YYEEEE. The CDR3 loop spans 15 amino acids. CDR3 nucleotides: TGTGCCAGCAGCTCGGGACATCGGGGCCAAGAGACCCAGTACTTC. It encodes CASSSGHRGQETQYF.

The chain combines TRBV4-3 with TRBJ2-1; weak D call: TRBD2 (5 bases). CDR1 LGHNA and CDR2 YSLEER come from the germline V gene. Trimming took off 3 bases at V and 9 bases at J, with 18 bases between the two ends. This CDR3 comprises 15 residues. The CDR3 protein is CASSHGEWNSGEQFF. In DNA, the CDR3 is TGCGCCAGCAGCCATGGGGAGTGGAATTCGGGTGAGCAGTTCTTC.

V and J are TRBV30 and TRBJ1-3; possible D gene TRBD1, 5 bases. Trimming removed 3 bases from V and 0 bases from J, with 9 bases in between. CDR1 and CDR2 from the germline V gene are GTSNPN and SVGIG (reference sequence). The CDR3 runs 14 residues. The CDR3 bases are TGTGCCTGGAGGCGAGGGGCCTCTGGAAACACCATATATTTT. This translates into CAWRRGASGNTIYF.

The chain employs TRBV7-2 and TRBJ1-5; TRBD1 is a possible D gene (5 bases). Germline CDR1 SGHTA, CDR2 FQGNSA. Trimming took 6 bases from V and 9 from J, leaving 15 bases between them. This CDR3 contains 13 residues. DNA for the CDR3: TGTGCCAGCAGTGACAGAGGCCAAGGGCCCCAGCATTTT. Its translation: CASSDRGQGPQHF.

The chain has TRBV5-4 and TRBJ2-7; maybe TRBD2 (6 bases). This CDR3 has 14 amino acids. The germline CDR1 and CDR2 sequences are SGHNT and YYREEE (reference sequence). Deletions cut 4 bases from V and 1 base from J, with 12 bases between. The CDR3 loop reads CASSASRGSYEQYF. CDR3 coding DNA: TGTGCCAGCAGCGCCAGCCGGGGGTCCTACGAGCAGTACTTC.

The rearrangement links TRBV28 to TRBJ1-3, with D possibly TRBD1 on 6 matching bases. CDR1 and CDR2 from the germline V gene are MDHEN and SYDVKM. The CDR3 contains 16 residues. Trimming shortened V by 6 bases and J by 0 bases, and 15 bases separated the two germline ends. Written as DNA, the CDR3 is TGTGCCAGCAGGAAGGGACGGACAGTCTCTGGAAACACCATATATTTT. This sequence encodes CASRKGRTVSGNTIYF.

The J gene is TRBJ2-5, the V gene TRBV2; a possible D gene is TRBD2 (5 bases). With 6 bases removed from V and 7 bases from J, the gap between germline ends came to 15 bases. The CDR3 is made up of 13 amino acids. Germline values: CDR1 SNHLY, CDR2 FYNNEI. This CDR3 reads CASRSRSGVTQYF. Written as DNA, the CDR3 is TGTGCCAGCAGGTCGCGGAGCGGTGTGACCCAGTACTTC.

V and J are TRBV10-1 and TRBJ1-1, with unresolved D. Germline-derived CDR1 and CDR2 are WNHNN and SYGVQD (reference sequence). The length of the CDR3 is 14 residues. Trimming stripped 0 bases from V and 1 base from J, with 6 bases between. CDR3 nucleotides: TGCGCCAGCAGTGAGTCTGGGGAGAACACTGAAGCTTTCTTT. It yields the protein CASSESGENTEAFF.

This chain uses TRBV5-1 with TRBJ2-5; either TRBD1 or TRBD2 may fit D (5 bases each). From germline, CDR1 is SGHRS and CDR2 YFSETQ. The V and J ends lost 4 bases and 2 bases respectively, with 12 bases between them. The CDR3 runs to 14 residues. The DNA of the CDR3 is TGCGCCAGCAGCGGGGCGGGCGCTCAAGAGACCCAGTACTTC. Protein sequence: CASSGAGAQETQYF.

The chain links TRBV4-2 to TRBJ2-1; D uncertain. This CDR3 is built from 14 residues. Deletions cut 3 bases from V and 5 bases from J, with 11 bases between. The germline gives CDR1 LGHNA, CDR2 YNFKEQ. The CDR3 DNA reads as TGTGCCAGCAGCCAGTCCTTAAGCGACAATGAGCAGTTCTTC. This codes for CASSQSLSDNEQFF.

The V and J genes are TRBV10-2 and TRBJ1-3, with TRBD1 as a possible D gene (5 bases). The CDR3 totals 16 residues. Germline V gene sequence: CDR1 WSHSY, CDR2 SAAADI. The V end lost 2 bases, the J end lost 1 base, and 12 bases lay between the germline ends. CDR3 nucleotide sequence: TGCGCCAGCAGTGAGCCCCAGGGATGGTCTGGAAACACCATATATTTT. It specifies CASSEPQGWSGNTIYF.

The rearrangement joins TRBV6-5 to TRBJ2-1, with 8 bases lining up with TRBD2. Germline trimming cut 4 bases from V and 4 bases from J; bases unmatched to any gene: 3. Germline V gene lookup returns CDR1 MNHEY and CDR2 SVGAGI. The CDR3 sequence is 14 residues long. The CDR3 DNA reads as TGTGCCAGCAGTTCCGGGAGGGAATACAATGAGCAGTTCTTC. Amino acids: CASSSGREYNEQFF.

This sequence joins TRBV11-3 and TRBJ2-1; possible D gene TRBD1, 5 bases. The CDR3 spans 15 residues. Germline values: CDR1 SGHNT, CDR2 YENEEA. V gave up 5 bases and J gave up 2 bases, with 13 bases separating them. CDR3 DNA: TGTGCCAGCAGCCCGAGACAGTTCCCCTACAATGAGCAGTTCTTC. It yields the protein CASSPRQFPYNEQFF.

The rearrangement links TRBV27 to TRBJ1-3; D unresolved. Germline V gene sequence: CDR1 MNHEY, CDR2 SMNVEV (reference sequence). Trimming removed 6 bases from V and 0 bases from J, with 6 bases in between. The CDR3 length is 13 residues. The CDR3 reads CASRAHSGNTIYF. The CDR3 region has the DNA TGTGCCAGCAGGGCCCACTCTGGAAACACCATATATTTT.

This clone has just one count. This chain links TRBV9 with TRBJ2-1; 11 nucleotides match TRBD2. V was clipped by 5 bases and J by 4 bases; unmatched bases: 5. The CDR3 is 15 residues long. CDR1 and CDR2 from the germline V gene are SGDLS and YYNGEE. CDR3 nucleotide sequence: TGTGCCAGCAGTCCACTAGCGGGGGCGTACAATGAGCAGTTCTTC. Residues: CASSPLAGAYNEQFF. Full variable domain (rest looked up from reference TRBV9 and TRBJ2-1): DSGVTQTPKHLITATGQRVTLRCSPRSGDLSVYWYQQSLDQGLQFLIQYYNGEERAKGNILERFSAQQFPDLHSELNLSSLELGDSALYFCASSPLAGAYNEQFFGPGTRLTVL.

CDR3 sequence (DNA): TGTGCCTGGAGTTCACAGGGCAACACTGAAGCTTTCTTT. Translation: CAWSSQGNTEAFF. V usage is TRBV30 and J usage is TRBJ1-1, with TRBD1 as a possible D gene (6 bases). Germline CDR1 reads GTSNPN; CDR2 reads SVGIG (reference sequence). The CDR3 consists of 13 residues. Trimming left V 2 bases short and J 2 bases short, with 9 bases between.